The next 23 T cell receptor beta chains were all read from a single sample in a study of T cells after somatic rescue of genetic block. Clones were read by immunoSEQ multiplex PCR, and TCRdb kept only the in-frame ones, dropping some. The repertoire holds about 63,000 clones, about 90% seen once, with about 2.9% in the top ten. The sequencing sample was made of peripheral blood mononuclear cells (PBMCs). The receptors here all came from a man aged 40-50 years.

The CDR3 nucleotides are TGTGCCAGCAGCCCTGGAGTAGCGGGGGGAGAGGAAGAGACCCAGTACTTC. This translates into CASSPGVAGGEEETQYF. The genes are TRBV11-3 and TRBJ2-5, with TRBD2 identical over 10 bases. Trimming took 5 bases from V and 3 from J; bases not matched to a gene: 12. The germline V gene encodes CDR1 SGHNT and CDR2 YENEEA. The CDR3 is 17 amino acids.

The V gene is TRBV2, the J gene TRBJ2-2, with TRBD2 as a possible D gene (6 bases). Germline V gives CDR1 SNHLY, CDR2 FYNNEI. Trimming shortened V by 6 bases and J by 7 bases, and 18 bases separated the two germline ends. CDR3 length equals 15 residues. The CDR3 here is CASSPLGGNHGELFF. As DNA, the CDR3 is TGTGCCAGCAGCCCCCTAGGCGGGAACCACGGGGAGCTGTTTTTT.

V usage is TRBV5-6 and J usage is TRBJ1-6, with 7 nucleotides matching TRBD1. There are 17 residues in the CDR3. J was trimmed by 7 bases and V by 0 bases; bases with no gene match: 10. From germline, CDR1 is SGHDT and CDR2 YYEEEE. The CDR3 is CASSLGLATGRNSPLHF. As DNA, the CDR3 is TGTGCCAGCAGCTTGGGGTTGGCGACAGGGCGAAATTCACCCCTCCACTTT.

The chain has TRBV7-9 and TRBJ2-5, with a weak D call TRBD1 (5 bases). Trimming shortened V by 0 bases and J by 5 bases, and 13 bases separated the two germline ends. The CDR3 spans 15 residues. The germline gives CDR1 SEHNR, CDR2 FQNEAQ (reference sequence). The CDR3 reads CASSLALTGRETQYF. In DNA form, the CDR3 reads TGTGCCAGCAGCTTAGCCTTAACAGGAAGGGAGACCCAGTACTTC.

This rearrangement joins TRBV6-5 to TRBJ1-2, with D unresolved. Germline V gives CDR1 MNHEY, CDR2 SVGAGI. V was clipped by 1 base and J by 7 bases, with 4 bases between them. The CDR3 spans 11 residues. This CDR3 reads CASSYYGGYTF. The CDR3 DNA reads TGTGCCAGCAGTTACTACGGTGGCTACACCTTC.

The V call is TRBV30, the J call TRBJ2-5; tentative D call: TRBD1 (5 bases). V lost 5 bases, J lost 2 bases, and 15 bases lay in between. CDR1 is GTSNPN, CDR2 SVGIG, per germline (reference sequence). This CDR3 spans 14 amino acids. The CDR3 sequence: CAWAVGAGQETQYF. CDR3 nucleotide sequence: TGTGCCTGGGCCGTTGGGGCAGGGCAAGAGACCCAGTACTTC. Looking up the rest from reference TRBV30 and TRBJ2-5 gives the full variable domain: SQTIHQWPATLVQPVGSPLSLECTVEGTSNPNLYWYRQAAGRGLQLLFYSVGIGQISSEVPQNLSASRPQDRQFILSSKKLLLSDSGFYLCAWAVGAGQETQYFGPGTRLLVL.

V gene TRBV18 combines with J gene TRBJ1-1, with D hard to call. Trimming left V 3 bases short and J 1 base short, with 3 bases between. CDR1 and CDR2 from the germline V gene are KGHSH and LQKENI. This CDR3 spans 12 amino acids. The CDR3 loop reads CASSPENTEAFF. CDR3 in DNA: TGTGCCAGCTCACCCGAGAACACTGAAGCTTTCTTT.

The V call is TRBV10-2, the J call TRBJ1-1, with a tentative D call TRBD1 (5 bases). This CDR3 is built from 16 residues. V was cut by 0 bases and J by 0 bases, with 11 bases left in between. CDR1 and CDR2 from the germline V gene are WSHSY and SAAADI. CDR3 sequence (DNA): TGCGCCAGCAGTGAGTCGCGTTGGGGGATGAACACTGAAGCTTTCTTT. Its protein is CASSESRWGMNTEAFF.

This sequence joins TRBV27 and TRBJ1-4, with D possibly TRBD1 on 6 matching bases. From germline, CDR1 is MNHEY and CDR2 SMNVEV (reference sequence). Trimming removed 6 bases from V and 7 bases from J, with 15 bases in between. The CDR3 extends over 14 amino acids. The CDR3 spells CASSPTGPGEKLFF. Written as DNA, the CDR3 is TGTGCCAGCAGCCCTACAGGGCCTGGTGAAAAACTGTTTTTT.

Worth noting for this clone: Other DNA variants within this sample encode the same CDR3. V gene TRBV6-1 combines with J gene TRBJ2-2, with D hard to call. CDR1 is MNHNS, CDR2 SASEGT, per germline. The germline V and J ends were trimmed by 2 bases and 5 bases, with 9 bases remaining between them. CDR3 length: 14 residues. The CDR3 spells CASSESRVTGELFF. The CDR3 DNA follows: TGTGCCAGCAGTGAATCTCGGGTTACCGGGGAGCTGTTTTTT.

The chain combines TRBV2 with TRBJ1-1; D call uncertain. The CDR3 consists of 14 residues. V lost 1 base and J 1 base, leaving 7 bases between the germline ends. Germline CDR1 SNHLY, CDR2 FYNNEI. For the CDR3, the DNA is TGTGCCAGCAGTGAAGTAGCTGAGAACACTGAAGCTTTCTTT. Residues: CASSEVAENTEAFF. The whole variable domain, remainder taken from reference TRBV2 and TRBJ1-1, is EPEVTQTPSHQVTQMGQEVILRCVPISNHLYFYWYRQILGQKVEFLVSFYNNEISEKSEIFDDQFSVERPDGSNFTLKIRSTKLEDSAMYFCASSEVAENTEAFFGQGTRLTVV.

The J gene is TRBJ2-3, the V gene TRBV5-4; the match to TRBD2 covers 8 bases. J was trimmed by 2 bases and V by 0 bases; bases with no gene match: 5. The CDR3 sequence is 16 residues long. Germline V gene sequence: CDR1 SGHNT, CDR2 YYREEE (reference sequence). CDR3 sequence: CASSLASGFYTDTQYF. As DNA, the CDR3 is TGTGCCAGCAGCTTGGCTAGCGGGTTTTACACAGATACGCAGTATTTT.

For the CDR3, the DNA is TGTGCCAGCAGCTTCGCAGGGGGATCGAACGAGCAGTACTTC. The encoded protein is CASSFAGGSNEQYF. The rearrangement links TRBV5-6 to TRBJ2-7, with TRBD1 matching 7 bases. The CDR3 extends over 14 amino acids. Trimming removed 2 bases from V and 5 bases from J; junction bases left unmatched: 7. CDR1 and CDR2 (germline): SGHDT, YYEEEE.

This clone showed up just once. This chain joins TRBV2 and TRBJ1-2, with TRBD1 matching over 11 bases. The CDR3 length is 16 residues. Germline V gene lookup returns CDR1 SNHLY and CDR2 FYNNEI. J was trimmed by 4 bases and V by 6 bases; bases with no gene match: 10. The CDR3 DNA sequence: TGTGCCAGCAGCGCAGGACAGGGGGCCGCGGCCTATGGCTACACCTTC. Its protein product is CASSAGQGAAAYGYTF.

The chain carries TRBV7-9 and TRBJ2-1; 8 bases are a match to TRBD2. Germline CDR1 reads SEHNR; CDR2 reads FQNEAQ (reference sequence). This CDR3 comprises 14 residues. After removal of 5 bases from V and 10 bases from J, the junction contained 10 bases not matched to a gene. CDR3 loop: CASSPGTRIWEQFF. In nucleotides, the CDR3 is TGTGCCAGCAGCCCCGGGACTAGAATATGGGAGCAGTTCTTC.

The chain couples TRBV13 to TRBJ2-5, with D uncertain. CDR1 PRHDT and CDR2 FYEKMQ come from the germline V gene (reference sequence). V gave up 4 bases and J gave up 2 bases, with 8 bases separating them. This CDR3 has 13 amino acids. CDR3 sequence (DNA): TGTGCCAGCAGCTCTCCGCAACAAGAGACCCAGTACTTC. Residues: CASSSPQQETQYF.

The chain couples TRBV6-5 to TRBJ1-6; D remains unclear. From germline, CDR1 is MNHEY and CDR2 SVGAGI. This CDR3 is built from 13 residues. V lost 6 bases, J lost 1 base, and 4 bases lay in between. This chain's CDR3 is CASRVSYNSPLHF. The CDR3 coding sequence is TGTGCCAGCAGGGTTTCCTATAATTCACCCCTCCACTTT.

The genes are TRBV28 and TRBJ2-7, with D perhaps TRBD1 (6 bases). Trimming took 6 bases from V and 2 from J, leaving 20 bases between them. CDR1 is MDHEN and CDR2 is SYDVKM in the germline V gene. CDR3 length equals 16 residues. The CDR3 here is CASRTTGSGSPYEQYF. The CDR3 coding sequence is TGTGCCAGCAGAACAACAGGGTCGGGATCCCCCTACGAGCAGTACTTC.

The chain uses TRBV28 and TRBJ2-3; TRBD2 matches at 9 bases. The CDR3 is 15 amino acids. Per the germline V gene, CDR1 is MDHEN and CDR2 is SYDVKM. Trimming removed 5 bases from V and 7 bases from J; junction bases left unmatched: 10. The CDR3 DNA follows: TGTGCCAGCAGTCCCCGGGGTAGCGGGAGTCATACGCAGTATTTT. This encodes CASSPRGSGSHTQYF.

The chain is built from TRBV7-8 and TRBJ2-7; unclear D gene. The V end lost 1 base, the J end lost 0 bases, and 13 bases lay between the germline ends. The germline V gene encodes CDR1 SGHVS and CDR2 FQNEAQ. The CDR3 consists of 16 residues. The CDR3 DNA follows: TGTGCCAGCAGCTTAGTTCAAGGTGGGGTCTCCTACGAGCAGTACTTC. It yields the protein CASSLVQGGVSYEQYF.

J is TRBJ2-7 and V is TRBV6-6, with D hard to call. The ends were cut back, 6 bases at V and 3 bases at J, with 9 bases in the middle. The V gene's germline CDR1 is MNHNY and CDR2 SVGAGI (reference sequence). CDR3 size: 12 residues. In DNA form, the CDR3 reads TGTGCCAGCAGATCACAGAGCTACGAGCAGTACTTC. Translation: CASRSQSYEQYF.

DNA for the CDR3: TGCGCCAGCAGTGAGTCAGGGACAGGCCCCTACGAGCAGTACTTC. Translating gives CASSESGTGPYEQYF. V is TRBV10-1 and J is TRBJ2-7, with 8 bases aligning to TRBD1. The CDR3 has 15 amino acids. Germline values: CDR1 WNHNN, CDR2 SYGVQD (reference sequence). V lost 0 bases and J lost 2; bases outside the gene matches: 3.

The rearrangement links TRBV27 to TRBJ2-7, with a weak D call TRBD2 (7 bases). The CDR3 extends over 14 amino acids. Trimming stripped 6 bases from V and 6 bases from J, with 18 bases between. Germline V lookup: CDR1 MNHEY, CDR2 SMNVEV (reference sequence). DNA for the CDR3: TGTGCCAGCAGCGAGGGGGGCGGGAGAGGCGAGCAGTACTTC. As protein: CASSEGGGRGEQYF.